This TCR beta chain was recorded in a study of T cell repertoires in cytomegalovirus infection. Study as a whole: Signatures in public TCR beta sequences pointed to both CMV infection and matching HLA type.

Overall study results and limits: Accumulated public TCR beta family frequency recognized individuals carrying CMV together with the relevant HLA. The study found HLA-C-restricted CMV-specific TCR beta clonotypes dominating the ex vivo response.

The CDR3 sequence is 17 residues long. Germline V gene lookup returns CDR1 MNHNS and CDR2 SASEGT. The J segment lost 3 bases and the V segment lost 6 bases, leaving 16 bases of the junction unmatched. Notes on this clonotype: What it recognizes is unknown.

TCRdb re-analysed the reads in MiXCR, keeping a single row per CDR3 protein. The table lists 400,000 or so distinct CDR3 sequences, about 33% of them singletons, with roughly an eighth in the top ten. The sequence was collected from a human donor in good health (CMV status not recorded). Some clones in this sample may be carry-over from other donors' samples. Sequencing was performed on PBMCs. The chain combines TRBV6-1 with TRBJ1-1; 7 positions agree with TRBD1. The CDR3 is CASSSTGLIKADTEAFF. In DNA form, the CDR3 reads TGTGCCAGCAGCTCGACAGGGTTGATAAAGGCGGACACTGAAGCTTTCTTT.